The clone carrying this TCR beta chain was seen more than once but under ten times. Antigen unknown. This sample is drawn from a study of T cell repertoires in cytomegalovirus infection. In the study overall: Public signatures in TCR beta pointed to CMV infection and matching HLA type.

Deletions cut 1 base from V and 4 bases from J, with 10 bases between. CDR1 and CDR2 from the germline V gene are MNHNS and SASEGT. CDR3 length equals 14 residues. TCRdb itself ran the reads through MiXCR, one entry per CDR3 protein. The repertoire includes fewer than 1,000,000 distinct CDR3 sequences, 25% to 40% of them detected once, and around an eighth sits in the top ten. The genes are TRBV6-1 and TRBJ1-1; TRBD1 is a possible D gene (6 bases). Specimen: cultured CD8+ T cells from PBMCs, collected from culture after CMV antigen stimulation. This receptor was taken from a human donor in good health (CMV status not recorded). Some clones in this sample may be carry-over from other donors' samples. DNA for the CDR3: TGTGCCAGCAGTGAAGACAGGGTTGGCACTGAAGCTTTCTTT. Encoded protein: CASSEDRVGTEAFF.